Presented here are 7 T cell receptor beta chains from one specimen sequenced in a study of blood T cell repertoires in COVID-19. Sequenced by immunoSEQ multiplex PCR; TCRdb stores in-frame clones only, minus some. Of 100,000 or so clones in the sample, about 89% were seen once. The material sequenced was peripheral blood. The receptors shown here come from a woman in her 50s in a cohort sampled during active COVID-19.

The CDR3 sequence is CASSTGLADTDTQYF. As DNA, the CDR3 is TGTGCCAGCAGCACCGGACTAGCGGACACAGATACGCAGTATTTT. J is TRBJ2-3 and V is TRBV5-4, with 10 bases lining up with TRBD2. CDR1 SGHNT and CDR2 YYREEE come from the germline V gene (reference sequence). The CDR3 covers 15 residues. The V segment lost 4 bases and the J segment 2 bases; nucleotides outside the gene matches: 4.

CDR3 residues: CATSRPGTSGVGDTQYF. The CDR3 DNA sequence: TGTGCCACCAGCAGGCCCGGGACTAGCGGGGTGGGAGATACGCAGTATTTT. The gene calls are TRBV15 and TRBJ2-3, with 13 nucleotides matching TRBD2. CDR3 size: 17 residues. Per the germline V gene, CDR1 is LNHNV and CDR2 is YYDKDF (reference sequence). With V trimmed by 3 bases and J by 5 bases, 8 bases remained unmatched.

The sample holds a few counts of this clone. The chain couples TRBV30 to TRBJ2-5, with 14 bases matching TRBD2. V shed 3 bases and J 1 base; nucleotides not matched to a gene: 4. The CDR3 loop spans 16 amino acids. CDR1 and CDR2 from the germline V gene are GTSNPN and SVGIG (reference sequence). The CDR3 DNA is TGTGCCTGGAGATCGGGACTAGCGGGGGCCCAAGAGACCCAGTACTTC. Translated, it gives CAWRSGLAGAQETQYF.

The CDR3 is CASSLGGTGELFF. In DNA, the CDR3 is TGTGCCAGCAGCTTAGGCGGAACCGGGGAGCTGTTTTTT. The V and J genes are TRBV11-2 and TRBJ2-2; no clear D. The CDR3 length is 13 residues. Germline V gene sequence: CDR1 SGHAT, CDR2 FQNNGV. Between the trimmed V and J ends, which lost 1 base and 5 bases, there was a span of 5 bases.

J is TRBJ2-1 and V is TRBV7-3, with a tentative D call TRBD2 (5 bases). The length of the CDR3 is 11 residues. V was trimmed by 4 bases and J by 10 bases, leaving 8 bases between them. Germline values: CDR1 SGHTA, CDR2 FQGTGA. DNA for the CDR3: TGTGCCAGCAGCTACTCGGGGGAGCAGTTCTTC. Protein: CASSYSGEQFF.

The chain links TRBV6-2 or TRBV6-3 to TRBJ2-5, with 8 bases lining up with TRBD1. Germline V gives CDR1 MNHEY, CDR2 SVGEGT. The CDR3 loop spans 17 amino acids. J gave up 2 bases and V 0 bases, and 8 bases lay outside the gene matches. DNA for the CDR3: TGTGCCAGCAGTTACTCGAGGGCAGGGGGCCTACAAGAGACCCAGTACTTC. Its protein is CASSYSRAGGLQETQYF.

The chain has TRBV3-1 (or the pseudogene TRBV3-2) and TRBJ2-1; possible D gene TRBD2, 5 bases. Trimming took 1 base from V and 9 from J, leaving 10 bases between them. The CDR3 runs to 13 residues. From germline, CDR1 is LGHDT and CDR2 YNNKEL (reference sequence). CDR3 sequence reads: CASSQVRSGEQFF. The DNA of the CDR3 is TGTGCCAGCAGCCAAGTTAGAAGCGGTGAGCAGTTCTTC.